This passage covers 14 T cell receptor beta chains from one sample sequenced in a study of T cell responses to AZD1222 COVID-19 vaccine. Some clones are missing from TCRdb's copy, which holds only in-frame ones; the method was immunoSEQ multiplex PCR. Seen here are 130,000 or so clones, more than 70% observed once, and the top ten hold 2.5% to 3%. The sequencing used peripheral blood, collected on day 0 of AZD1222 vaccination. These receptors all come from an adult in good health.

The rearrangement uses TRBV18 and TRBJ2-3; D may be TRBD2 (6 bases). The ends were cut back, 6 bases at V and 1 base at J, with 17 bases in the middle. The length of the CDR3 is 16 residues. Per germline, CDR1 KGHSH and CDR2 LQKENI. CDR3 residues: CASSPAGLAGTDTQYF. DNA for the CDR3: TGTGCCAGCTCCCCCGCAGGTTTAGCGGGCACAGATACGCAGTATTTT.

This chain joins TRBV13 and TRBJ2-7; 9 positions agree with TRBD2. V shed 1 base, J shed 2 bases, and the junction held 0 bases outside the gene matches. Germline CDR1 and CDR2: PRHDT and FYEKMQ (reference sequence). The CDR3 has 14 amino acids. CDR3 in DNA: TGTGCCAGCAGCTTAGCTAGCGGGGCCTACGAGCAGTACTTC. It is translated as CASSLASGAYEQYF.

V and J are TRBV5-5 and TRBJ2-7; TRBD1 or TRBD2 may be the D gene (5 bases each). CDR1 SGHKS and CDR2 YYEKEE come from the germline V gene (reference sequence). V was cut by 6 bases and J by 3 bases, with 22 bases left in between. CDR3 length: 16 residues. CDR3 protein: CASKTGTDFSVYEQYF. CDR3 nucleotides: TGTGCCAGCAAGACCGGGACCGACTTCTCAGTCTACGAGCAGTACTTC.

In nucleotides, the CDR3 is TGCGCCAGCAGCGCGAACAGGGCGGGCGATACGCAGTATTTT. Its translation is CASSANRAGDTQYF. The chain couples TRBV5-1 to TRBJ2-3; possibly TRBD1 for D (6 bases). Germline loops: CDR1 SGHRS, CDR2 YFSETQ. The CDR3 has 14 residues. The ends were cut back, 4 bases at V and 6 bases at J, with 15 bases in the middle.

The chain has TRBV11-3 and TRBJ1-1; D unclear. Germline CDR1 SGHNT, CDR2 YENEEA. This CDR3 region has 13 residues. The V gene lost 1 base and the J gene lost 8 bases, with 11 bases spanning the gap. In nucleotides, the CDR3 is TGTGCCAGCAGCTTAGCCCCAACAACCGAAGCTTTCTTT. It encodes CASSLAPTTEAFF.

The rearrangement uses TRBV9 and TRBJ2-1, with D possibly being TRBD2 (6 bases). CDR1 and CDR2 from the germline V gene are SGDLS and YYNGEE. Trimming removed 2 bases at V and 6 bases at J, with 18 bases between. The CDR3 is 16 residues long. The CDR3 nucleotides are TGTGCCAGCAGCGTCCTCCCGTTCGGGGGTGGCAATGAGCAGTTCTTC. Amino acid sequence: CASSVLPFGGGNEQFF.

The genes are TRBV28 and TRBJ2-1; TRBD2 might be the D (5 bases). V was cut by 6 bases and J by 4 bases, with 16 bases left in between. The CDR3 extends over 15 amino acids. The germline gives CDR1 MDHEN, CDR2 SYDVKM. The CDR3 nucleotides are TGTGCCAGCAGACCCACCGGGTGGAGGTACAATGAGCAGTTCTTC. This encodes CASRPTGWRYNEQFF.

CDR3 nucleotides: TGTGCCAGCAGCCCCCGTTCGTGGAACACTGAAGCTTTCTTT. Amino acids: CASSPRSWNTEAFF. This chain joins TRBV28 and TRBJ1-1, with D uncertain. Between the trimmed V and J ends, which lost 6 bases and 1 base, there was a span of 12 bases. CDR3 length: 14 residues. Germline V gives CDR1 MDHEN, CDR2 SYDVKM.

The CDR3 DNA sequence: TGTGCCAGCAGTTACTCCCAGGGGAACTACGAGCAGTACTTC. Its translation is CASSYSQGNYEQYF. The chain links TRBV6-6 to TRBJ2-7; the D gene is possibly TRBD1 (6 bases). This CDR3 region has 14 residues. V was pared by 0 bases and J by 3 bases, with 9 bases between. CDR1 is MNHNY, CDR2 SVGAGI, per germline (reference sequence).

This clone was recorded only once. J is TRBJ2-3 and V is TRBV5-4, with TRBD2 matching over 11 bases. The CDR3 covers 17 residues. With V trimmed by 0 bases and J by 2 bases, 5 bases remained unmatched. The germline CDR1 and CDR2 sequences are SGHNT and YYREEE (reference sequence). The CDR3 region has the DNA TGTGCCAGCAGCTTGGCCCTAGCGGGGGGCGCCACAGATACGCAGTATTTT. It encodes CASSLALAGGATDTQYF.

This clone was seen only once. The V and J genes are TRBV7-6 and TRBJ2-7; TRBD1 is a possible D gene (5 bases). There are 13 residues in the CDR3. V shed 3 bases and J shed 3 bases, with 9 bases lying between them. Per germline, CDR1 SGHVS and CDR2 FNYEAQ. Written as DNA, the CDR3 is TGTGCCAGCAGCTTCGCAGACAGCTACGAGCAGTACTTC. This encodes CASSFADSYEQYF.

This clone has only a few counts. This chain joins TRBV27 and TRBJ1-5, with D perhaps matching TRBD1 (6 bases). The germline V gene has CDR1 MNHEY and CDR2 SMNVEV (reference sequence). The CDR3 is made up of 14 amino acids. V lost 6 bases and J lost 2, with 11 bases in between. CDR3 sequence (DNA): TGTGCCAGCAGGGGCAGGGGCGGCAATCAGCCCCAGCATTTT. It yields the protein CASRGRGGNQPQHF.

The chain couples TRBV7-3 to TRBJ1-2; D ambiguous. Trimming left V 1 base short and J 6 bases short, with 21 bases between. The CDR3 is made up of 17 amino acids. CDR1 is SGHTA and CDR2 is FQGTGA in the germline V gene. The CDR3 DNA follows: TGTGCCAGCAGCTTAATACCGGGAACCGGGCAGGTGAATGGCTACACCTTC. Encoded protein: CASSLIPGTGQVNGYTF.

Only one count was recorded for this clone. The chain recombines TRBV28 with TRBJ1-5, with 9 bases identical to TRBD1. This CDR3 comprises 14 residues. CDR1 and CDR2 from the germline V gene are MDHEN and SYDVKM. The junction had 4 bases not matched to a gene; V was cut back by 3 bases and J by 7 bases. CDR3 coding DNA: TGTGCCAGCAGTTTGCGACAGGGGGGCCAGCCCCAGCATTTT. It yields the protein CASSLRQGGQPQHF.